This T cell receptor beta chain was identified during a study of response to subunit inactivated influenza vaccine (dated by TCRdb to 2016 to 2018). Study-level background: The study used deep quantitative T cell receptor repertoire profiling to track responses to a trivalent subunit inactivated influenza vaccine. Summary of the overall study and its limitations: The authors suggested that each seasonal influenza vaccination may recruit only a limited number of new T cells.

In this sample, this clonotype turned up many times. What antigen it recognizes has not been identified. Base qualities are not recorded, but no much larger clone differs from it by a single base. The library was built by means of RT-PCR. Sequencing was carried out with an Illumina HiSeq 2500. The public reads were quality trimmed at Q25 with fastp and then assembled into clones with MiXCR by TCRdb, keeping productive beta chains. A single entry per CDR3 protein holds the most common genes and DNA from its merged rows. The sample table holds a few hundred thousand distinct CDR3 sequences, of which approximately 7.8% were seen once. The top ten hold about 12% of the sample. The starting material was PBMCs from blood, obtained roughly 24 months after vaccination. The source of this sequence is a man between 45 and 75 years old who received an inactivated influenza vaccine. Donor details come from another sample of the same person, matched by shared clones.

The bases are TGTGCCAGCAGCTTAGCGAGCGGGGGTCGGGACTACGAGCAGTACTTC. Its protein reads: CASSLASGGRDYEQYF. The rearrangement joined TRBV7-2 to TRBJ2-7; 8 bases in the middle match TRBD2. Trimming takes 0 bases off V and 3 bases off J; junction bases not matched to a gene: 7. The CDR3 measures 16 amino acids from cysteine to phenylalanine. CDR3 DNA is the only sequence kept; it has 48 bases, read in frame from the first base. Per the germline V gene, SGHTA is the CDR1 and FQGNSA is the CDR2.